The 32 T cell receptor beta chains below all came from one sample that was sequenced in a study of OX40 agonist ivuxolimab in advanced cancers. Sequenced by immunoSEQ multiplex PCR; TCRdb stores in-frame clones only, minus some. The profile shows about 14,000 clones, approximately 94% of them singletons. This sample comprised CD4+ or CD8+ T cells sorted from blood, obtained in a trial of the OX40 agonist ivuxolimab. These receptors all come from an adult with an advanced solid tumor such as melanoma, head and neck, liver or kidney cancer.

V is TRBV7-9 and J is TRBJ2-1, with unresolved D. The ends were cut back, 5 bases at V and 5 bases at J, with 4 bases in the middle. This CDR3 contains 11 residues. The germline gives CDR1 SEHNR, CDR2 FQNEAQ (reference sequence). CDR3 bases: TGTGCCAGCAGCATCAACAATGAGCAGTTCTTC. This encodes CASSINNEQFF.

The chain combines TRBV4-1 with TRBJ1-5, with D maybe TRBD1 (5 bases). The ends were cut back, 1 base at V and 7 bases at J, with 14 bases in the middle. The germline CDR1 and CDR2 sequences are MGHRA and YSYEKL. The CDR3 is 15 residues long. The CDR3 DNA sequence: TGCGCCAGCAGCCAAGTGTTACAGGCGAGGCAGCCCCAGCATTTT. This codes for CASSQVLQARQPQHF.

This clone was recorded once. CDR3 protein: CASSLSTTAQETQYF. CDR3 coding DNA: TGTGCCAGCAGTTTATCGACGACCGCCCAAGAGACCCAGTACTTC. The chain joins TRBV27 to TRBJ2-5; no clear D gene. The V gene's germline CDR1 is MNHEY and CDR2 SMNVEV (reference sequence). CDR3 length equals 15 residues. Trimming stripped 0 bases from V and 1 base from J, with 9 bases between.

The V and J genes are TRBV28 and TRBJ2-7; possibly TRBD1 for D (6 bases). In germline, CDR1 is MDHEN, CDR2 SYDVKM. CDR3 size: 14 residues. V gave up 3 bases and J gave up 3 bases, with 12 bases separating them. This chain's CDR3 is CASSFAGAIYEQYF. The DNA of the CDR3 is TGTGCCAGCAGTTTCGCAGGGGCGATCTACGAGCAGTACTTC.

The V and J genes are TRBV4-1 and TRBJ2-1; D remains ambiguous. The V gene lost 1 base and the J gene lost 0 bases, with 10 bases spanning the gap. This CDR3 contains 16 residues. CDR1 and CDR2 from the germline V gene are MGHRA and YSYEKL. This chain's CDR3 is CASSQGQESSYNEQFF. In nucleotides, the CDR3 is TGCGCCAGCAGCCAAGGTCAGGAGAGCTCCTACAATGAGCAGTTCTTC.

V and J are TRBV6-4 and TRBJ1-1; a weak D match, TRBD1 (6 bases). The V gene's germline CDR1 is MRHNA and CDR2 SNTAGT. The CDR3 is 14 amino acids. Between the trimmed V and J ends, which lost 0 bases and 7 bases, there was a span of 12 bases. CDR3 region: CASSDSIGGSEAFF. The CDR3 DNA follows: TGTGCCAGCAGTGACTCTATAGGGGGTAGTGAAGCTTTCTTT.

The CDR3 is CASSLAGVYTGELFF. The CDR3, as DNA: TGTGCCAGCAGCTTAGCGGGAGTGTACACCGGGGAGCTGTTTTTT. This sequence joins TRBV14 and TRBJ2-2, with 9 bases that match TRBD2. This CDR3 has 15 residues. Trimming removed 5 bases from V and 3 bases from J; junction bases left unmatched: 4. The germline V gene has CDR1 SGHDN and CDR2 FVKESK.

The CDR3 nucleotides are TGTGCCAGCAGTGAAGACGAGGAGACCCAGTACTTC. Translation: CASSEDEETQYF. The V and J genes are TRBV25-1 and TRBJ2-5; D is uncertain. V gave up 2 bases and J gave up 5 bases, with 6 bases separating them. Germline CDR1 is MGHDK and CDR2 is SYGVNS. The CDR3 consists of 12 residues.

The genes are TRBV19 and TRBJ1-5; a weak D match, TRBD1 (5 bases). Germline V CDR1 and CDR2: LNHDA, SQIVND (reference sequence). The CDR3 consists of 17 residues. The ends were cut back, 1 base at V and 0 bases at J, with 13 bases in the middle. The CDR3 is CASSIAQGRYSNQPQHF. The DNA of the CDR3 is TGTGCCAGTAGTATAGCCCAGGGACGCTATAGCAATCAGCCCCAGCATTTT.

This rearrangement joins TRBV28 to TRBJ2-5; TRBD1 might be the D (5 bases). There are 14 residues in the CDR3. V lost 6 bases and J 0 bases, leaving 11 bases between the germline ends. From germline, CDR1 is MDHEN and CDR2 SYDVKM. The CDR3 loop is CASSTTEYQETQYF. In nucleotides, the CDR3 is TGTGCCAGCAGCACGACAGAGTACCAAGAGACCCAGTACTTC.

A single count supports this clone. The chain has TRBV4-1 and TRBJ2-3; D may be TRBD2 (6 bases). Between the trimmed V and J ends, which lost 6 bases and 2 bases, there was a span of 18 bases. The CDR3 spans 16 residues. The V gene's germline CDR1 is MGHRA and CDR2 YSYEKL. The CDR3: CASSRAGSTFTDTQYF. In nucleotides, the CDR3 is TGCGCCAGCAGTCGCGCGGGGAGCACGTTCACAGATACGCAGTATTTT.

This clone has more than one count but fewer than ten. The rearrangement uses TRBV7-9 and TRBJ1-6; 8 nucleotides agree with TRBD1. Germline CDR1 is SEHNR and CDR2 is FQNEAQ (reference sequence). This CDR3 is 17 amino acids long. V lost 5 bases, J lost 4 bases, and 10 bases stayed unmatched. The CDR3 here is CASSKMTGEPYNSPLHF. The DNA for the CDR3 is TGTGCCAGCAGCAAAATGACAGGGGAACCGTATAATTCACCCCTCCACTTT.

J is TRBJ1-2 and V is TRBV6-5; the D is unclear. The V end lost 0 bases, the J end lost 3 bases, and 11 bases lay between the germline ends. Per germline, CDR1 MNHEY and CDR2 SVGAGI. The CDR3 covers 15 residues. The CDR3 loop reads CASSYSRVDDYGYTF. In DNA form, the CDR3 reads TGTGCCAGCAGTTACTCGAGGGTGGATGACTATGGCTACACCTTC.

The chain employs TRBV7-2 and TRBJ1-2, with unresolved D. The V and J ends lost 6 bases and 8 bases respectively, with 16 bases between them. There are 13 residues in the CDR3. Germline V gene lookup returns CDR1 SGHTA and CDR2 FQGNSA. The DNA of the CDR3 is TGTGCCAGCAGGTCGTGGGGTTCTCACGGCTACACCTTC. It translates to CASRSWGSHGYTF.

Comment on this clone: This sample includes further DNA sequences coding for the same CDR3. The V call is TRBV7-8, the J call TRBJ1-1; D remains unclear. Germline V gene lookup returns CDR1 SGHVS and CDR2 FQNEAQ. This CDR3 comprises 13 residues. V was cut by 5 bases and J by 0 bases, with 7 bases left in between. CDR3: CASSLGMNTEAFF. The DNA of the CDR3 is TGTGCCAGCAGCCTAGGTATGAACACTGAAGCTTTCTTT.

This rearrangement joins TRBV7-6 to TRBJ2-1; D call uncertain. V was trimmed by 1 base and J by 7 bases, leaving 11 bases between them. This CDR3 has 14 residues. The germline V gene has CDR1 SGHVS and CDR2 FNYEAQ. The CDR3 region has the DNA TGTGCCAGCAGCTTAGAGGTCGTGGGGAATGAGCAGTTCTTC. Translating gives CASSLEVVGNEQFF.

The chain links TRBV9 to TRBJ2-1, with 7 positions matching TRBD1. From germline, CDR1 is SGDLS and CDR2 YYNGEE. CDR3 length: 15 amino acids. Trimming took 2 bases from V and 4 from J; bases not matched to a gene: 6. CDR3: CASSVIAGGYNEQFF. CDR3 DNA sequence: TGTGCCAGCAGCGTTATTGCAGGGGGATACAATGAGCAGTTCTTC.

For this clone: One junction end does not reproduce the germline sequence, and a read error may be involved. V usage is TRBV13 and J usage is TRBJ2-2; 10 bases align to TRBD2. The CDR3 totals 15 residues. Germline V gene lookup returns CDR1 PRHDT and CDR2 FYEKMQ (reference sequence). Here the CDR3 reads CASSLAGGPTGELFF. The CDR3 nucleotides read TGTGCCAGCAGTTTAGCGGGGGGCCCGACCGGGGAGCTGTTTTTT.

The rearrangement uses TRBV7-2 and TRBJ2-5, with a possible D match to TRBD1 (5 bases). The J call is uncertain, as TRBJ2-7 better fits the DNA end. The CDR3 has 15 amino acids. Germline V lookup: CDR1 SGHTA, CDR2 FQGNSA. Here the CDR3 reads CASSLGSGTRDEQYF. DNA of the CDR3: TGTGCCAGCAGCTTGGGCTCCGGCACCAGGGACGAGCAGTACTTC.

About this clone itself: At one end the junction does not follow the germline gene, possibly because of a read error. V gene TRBV7-9 combines with J gene TRBJ2-1; the match to TRBD1 covers 7 bases. The CDR3 extends over 15 amino acids. Per germline, CDR1 SEHNR and CDR2 FQNEAQ (reference sequence). Here the CDR3 reads CASSLEQGIHNEQFF. As DNA, the CDR3 is TGTGCCAGCAGTTTAGAACAGGGGATCCACAATGAGCAGTTCTTC.

The V call is TRBV28, the J call TRBJ2-1; maybe TRBD1 (6 bases). The V and J ends lost 6 bases and 2 bases respectively, with 17 bases between them. The CDR3 covers 16 residues. The germline CDR1 and CDR2 sequences are MDHEN and SYDVKM. CDR3 protein: CASSAYRDTPYNEQFF. The CDR3 DNA reads as TGTGCCAGCAGCGCTTACCGGGACACCCCCTACAATGAGCAGTTCTTC.

The chain joins TRBV30 to TRBJ2-7, with D tentatively TRBD2 (5 bases). The CDR3 length is 13 residues. Trimming shortened V by 3 bases and J by 1 base, and 10 bases separated the two germline ends. From germline, CDR1 is GTSNPN and CDR2 SVGIG (reference sequence). CDR3 sequence reads: CAWSAGRSYEQYF. The CDR3, as DNA: TGTGCCTGGAGCGCGGGCCGGTCCTACGAGCAGTACTTC.

The CDR3 DNA reads as TGTGCCAGCATCTTCGACACTGAAGCTTTCTTT. It specifies CASIFDTEAFF. The V and J genes are TRBV28 and TRBJ1-1; the D is unclear. The CDR3 is made up of 11 amino acids. Trimming removed 7 bases at V and 3 bases at J, with 6 bases between. Germline loops: CDR1 MDHEN, CDR2 SYDVKM.

The chain is built from TRBV6-5 and TRBJ2-3; 8 bases agree with TRBD2. J lost 2 bases, V lost 4 bases, and 8 bases had no gene match. The CDR3 has 16 residues. The germline V gene has CDR1 MNHEY and CDR2 SVGAGI. The CDR3 nucleotides read TGTGCCAGCAGTTCGAGACTAGCGTTGAACACAGATACGCAGTATTTT. Residues: CASSSRLALNTDTQYF.

The rearrangement uses TRBV29-1 and TRBJ2-7, with 11 bases lining up with TRBD2. With 6 bases clipped from V and 5 bases from J, the junction kept 9 bases outside the gene matches. The germline gives CDR1 SQVTM, CDR2 ANQGSEA. The CDR3 contains 14 residues. CDR3 in DNA: TGCAGCGTGCTTACTAGCGGGAGCTATGACGAGCAGTACTTC. Its protein product is CSVLTSGSYDEQYF.

The chain is built from TRBV15 and TRBJ1-4; tentatively, D is TRBD1 (5 bases). Germline CDR1 is LNHNV and CDR2 is YYDKDF (reference sequence). The CDR3 contains 16 residues. Trimming removed 0 bases from V and 6 bases from J, with 14 bases in between. The CDR3 here is CATSRDSDWGDEKLFF. For the CDR3, the DNA is TGTGCCACCAGCAGAGATTCTGATTGGGGGGATGAAAAACTGTTTTTT.

J is TRBJ2-7 and V is TRBV7-9, with D possibly being TRBD1 (6 bases). The CDR3 has 19 residues. V gave up 5 bases and J gave up 3 bases, with 29 bases separating them. Germline assignment: CDR1 SEHNR and CDR2 FQNEAQ (reference sequence). CDR3 DNA sequence: TGTGCCAGCAGCCCTATGGGGGCCGGTCGGTGGGAAGGAATCTACGAGCAGTACTTC. Translation gives CASSPMGAGRWEGIYEQYF.

This clone showed up just once. The J gene is TRBJ1-5, the V gene TRBV7-2; D unclear. In germline, CDR1 is SGHTA, CDR2 FQGNSA. The germline V and J ends were trimmed by 3 bases and 11 bases, with 14 bases remaining between them. The CDR3 is made up of 13 amino acids. CDR3 nucleotides: TGTGCCAGCAGCTTCGGAGCCTCAGCGGCCCAGCATTTT. Its protein is CASSFGASAAQHF.

This chain connects TRBV30 to TRBJ1-4; D is uncertain. This CDR3 is 14 amino acids long. Germline V gene lookup returns CDR1 GTSNPN and CDR2 SVGIG (reference sequence). Trimming removed 1 base at V and 4 bases at J, with 10 bases between. The CDR3 is CAWSEDIGNEKLFF. The CDR3 nucleotides are TGTGCCTGGAGTGAAGATATCGGTAATGAAAAACTGTTTTTT.

The chain joins TRBV7-3 to TRBJ2-1; perhaps D is TRBD1 or TRBD2 (6 bases each). Germline V gene data show CDR1 as SGHTA and CDR2 as FQGTGA. This CDR3 is 14 amino acids long. V was trimmed by 4 bases and J by 7 bases, leaving 14 bases between them. The CDR3 coding sequence is TGTGCCAGCAGCTGGTCCGGGGGCCTGAATGAGCAGTTCTTC. Translating it yields CASSWSGGLNEQFF.

This chain uses TRBV30 with TRBJ2-7; tentatively, D is TRBD2 (6 bases). CDR3 size: 13 residues. Between the trimmed V and J ends, which lost 5 bases and 0 bases, there was a span of 11 bases. CDR1 and CDR2 (germline): GTSNPN, SVGIG (reference sequence). This chain's CDR3 is CAWAVGGSYEQYF. The CDR3 region has the DNA TGTGCCTGGGCGGTGGGGGGCTCCTACGAGCAGTACTTC.

The rearrangement joins TRBV11-2 to TRBJ2-3; 8 positions agree with TRBD1. This CDR3 is 17 amino acids long. Germline CDR1 and CDR2: SGHAT and FQNNGV. The junction had 10 bases not matched to a gene; V was cut back by 4 bases and J by 1 base. CDR3 protein: CASSSYSTGEGTDTQYF. CDR3 DNA sequence: TGTGCCAGCAGCTCCTACTCGACAGGGGAGGGCACAGATACGCAGTATTTT.